The next 16 T cell receptor beta chains were all read from a single sample in a study of vaccination and CD4 T cells after COVID-19. Sequencing of DNA taken from cultured CD4+ T cells relied on the Oncomine TCR Beta short-read assay. TCRdb re-derived calls from the PCR reads in MiXCR, one entry per CDR3 protein. The sample has 17,000 or so distinct CDR3 sequences, roughly 45% seen once. The antigens of these receptors remain unknown. Treatment reported: approximately 11-day PBMC culture with coronavirus spike peptide pools or control peptides (ViraFEST assay). The sample in question was CD4+ T cells from blood, cultured in vitro, obtained after SARS-CoV-2 vaccination. The receptors come from a human donor who had recovered from COVID-19.

This clonotype is medium-sized. V and J are TRBV19 and TRBJ1-5; D gene uncertain. The CDR3 runs 15 residues. CDR1 LNHDA and CDR2 SQIVND come from the germline V gene (reference sequence). The V end was cut by 6 bases, the J end by 4 bases, with 16 bases between. In DNA form, the CDR3 reads TGTGCCAGTAGCCCGAGCAACCTGGGGAATCAGCCCCAGCATTTT. This codes for CASSPSNLGNQPQHF.

CDR3 sequence (DNA): TGTGCCAGCAGGACGGGGGGAGAGCAGTTCTTC. It translates to CASRTGGEQFF. The chain uses TRBV6-1 and TRBJ2-1, with 7 positions matching TRBD2. CDR1 is MNHNS, CDR2 SASEGT, per germline. The J segment lost 10 bases and the V segment lost 6 bases, leaving 3 bases of the junction unmatched. The CDR3 sequence is 11 residues long.

This clonotype came up a few times. The chain is built from TRBV23-1 and TRBJ2-5, with D possibly called TRBD1 or TRBD2 (5 bases each). TRBV23-1 is treated as an ORF (open reading frame) with a function not yet certain. This CDR3 is built from 12 residues. V shed 2 bases and J shed 6 bases, with 7 bases lying between them. CDR3 DNA sequence: TGCGCCAGCAGTCAAGAGGGGAAGACCCAGTACTTC. Translated: CASSQEGKTQYF.

CDR3 residues: CASSGGQMNTEAFF. The CDR3 DNA reads as TGTGCCAGCAGTGGAGGACAGATGAACACTGAAGCTTTCTTT. The chain recombines TRBV2 with TRBJ1-1, with D possibly TRBD1 on 6 matching bases. From germline, CDR1 is SNHLY and CDR2 FYNNEI. V was cut by 4 bases and J by 0 bases, with 9 bases left in between. This CDR3 region has 14 residues.

CDR3 loop: CASSLGPIGTEAFF. Here the CDR3 DNA reads TGTGCCAGCAGCTTGGGCCCGATCGGCACTGAAGCTTTCTTT. The chain has TRBV5-4 and TRBJ1-1; D is uncertain. V was shortened by 0 bases and J by 4 bases, with 10 bases between the two germline ends. Per germline, CDR1 SGHNT and CDR2 YYREEE (reference sequence). This CDR3 spans 14 amino acids.

The V gene is TRBV4-1, the J gene TRBJ2-1, with 7 nucleotides matching TRBD1. This CDR3 has 16 amino acids. Trimming removed 8 bases from V and 9 bases from J; junction bases left unmatched: 19. CDR1 MGHRA and CDR2 YSYEKL come from the germline V gene. CDR3 protein: CASSDRTSWVSSEQFF. The CDR3 nucleotides read TGCGCCAGCTCGGACAGGACAAGTTGGGTGTCAAGTGAGCAGTTCTTC.

For the CDR3, the DNA is TGTGCCAGCAGCCCCGGATTCGGAGGCAATGAGCAGTTCTTC. Translation gives CASSPGFGGNEQFF. The chain recombines TRBV7-9 with TRBJ2-1; D is possibly TRBD2 (5 bases). The CDR3 covers 14 residues. With 5 bases removed from V and 6 bases from J, the gap between germline ends came to 14 bases. In germline, CDR1 is SEHNR, CDR2 FQNEAQ (reference sequence). Drawing the rest from reference TRBV7-9 and TRBJ2-1, the complete variable domain is DTGVSQNPRHKITKRGQNVTFRCDPISEHNRLYWYRQTLGQGPEFLTYFQNEAQLEKSRLLSDRFSAERPKGSFSTLEIQRTEQGDSAMYLCASSPGFGGNEQFFGPGTRLTVL.

The chain recombines TRBV11-1 with TRBJ2-2; TRBD1 or TRBD2 may be the D gene (5 bases each). The CDR3 has 16 residues. Germline V CDR1 and CDR2: SGHAT, FQDESV (reference sequence). Trimming took 2 bases from V and 6 from J, leaving 16 bases between them. CDR3 nucleotides: TGTGCCAGCAGCTTAACTCCGGGACCCCTCCCCGGGGAGCTGTTTTTT. As protein: CASSLTPGPLPGELFF.

This clonotype was detected only a few times. The chain links TRBV18 to TRBJ1-5; unclear D gene. With 3 bases removed from V and 0 bases from J, the gap between germline ends came to 15 bases. The CDR3 contains 17 residues. Germline V gives CDR1 KGHSH, CDR2 LQKENI. CDR3 region: CASSPEPTHYSNQPQHF. CDR3 nucleotide sequence: TGTGCCAGCTCACCGGAGCCCACACATTATAGCAATCAGCCCCAGCATTTT.

This clonotype was seen more than once but under ten times. This chain uses TRBV7-2 with TRBJ1-5; TRBD1 matches 8 bases. CDR1 and CDR2 (germline): SGHTA, FQGNSA. The CDR3 loop spans 17 amino acids. V lost 4 bases to trimming and J lost 6 bases; unmatched junction nucleotides: 14. In DNA, the CDR3 is TGTGCCAGCAGCTCCGAATCCGGGACAGGTAGGGGTCAGCCCCAGCATTTT. Protein sequence: CASSSESGTGRGQPQHF. Full variable domain (outside the CDR3, taken from reference TRBV7-2 and TRBJ1-5): GAGVSQSPSNKVTEKGKDVELRCDPISGHTALYWYRQSLGQGLEFLIYFQGNSAPDKSGLPSDRFSAERTGGSVSTLTIQRTQQEDSAVYLCASSSESGTGRGQPQHFGDGTRLSIL.

The table lists this clonotype with a few counts. The V and J genes are TRBV6-2 or TRBV6-3 and TRBJ2-7; D perhaps matches TRBD1 (5 bases). Looked up from germline, CDR1 is MNHEY and CDR2 is SVGEGT. This CDR3 has 12 amino acids. The V end was cut by 5 bases, the J end by 7 bases, with 12 bases between. The CDR3 here is CASSDNRGEQYF. CDR3 coding DNA: TGTGCCAGCAGTGACAATAGGGGAGAGCAGTACTTC.

This clonotype has just a few counts. This rearrangement joins TRBV7-9 to TRBJ2-7; D unclear. From germline, CDR1 is SEHNR and CDR2 FQNEAQ (reference sequence). V was clipped by 1 base and J by 6 bases, with 4 bases between them. The CDR3 sequence is 11 residues long. The DNA of the CDR3 is TGTGCCAGCAGCTTAGGGGTCGAGCAGTACTTC. It is translated as CASSLGVEQYF.

The V gene is TRBV28, the J gene TRBJ1-5; no reliable D call. CDR3 size: 12 residues. CDR1 is MDHEN and CDR2 is SYDVKM in the germline V gene. The germline V and J ends were trimmed by 3 bases and 5 bases, with 5 bases remaining between them. The CDR3 loop is CASSFSHQPQHF. CDR3 DNA: TGTGCCAGCAGTTTTTCACATCAGCCCCAGCATTTT.

The genes are TRBV12-3 or TRBV12-4 and TRBJ1-1; no firm D call. V dropped 6 bases and J dropped 1 base, with 9 bases sitting between them. The CDR3 length is 13 residues. The CDR3, as DNA: TGTGCCAGCAGCCTACAGTGGAACACTGAAGCTTTCTTT. It translates to CASSLQWNTEAFF.

V usage is TRBV18 and J usage is TRBJ1-5; perhaps TRBD1 as D (5 bases). Germline V gene lookup returns CDR1 KGHSH and CDR2 LQKENI. Trimming removed 5 bases from V and 7 bases from J, with 15 bases in between. The CDR3 has 14 amino acids. Here the CDR3 reads CASSEVNRFQPQHF. CDR3 DNA: TGTGCCAGCTCAGAAGTAAACAGGTTCCAGCCCCAGCATTTT.

Worth noting for this clonotype: At one end the junction does not follow the germline gene, possibly because of a read error. The chain links TRBV20-1 to TRBJ2-1; D remains unclear. Germline V gene lookup returns CDR1 DFQATT and CDR2 SNEGSKA (reference sequence). The CDR3 covers 13 residues. The CDR3 nucleotides read TGCAGTGCTAGAGTTTACGCCCACAATGGGCAGTTCTTC. Its protein product is CSARVYAHNGQFF.